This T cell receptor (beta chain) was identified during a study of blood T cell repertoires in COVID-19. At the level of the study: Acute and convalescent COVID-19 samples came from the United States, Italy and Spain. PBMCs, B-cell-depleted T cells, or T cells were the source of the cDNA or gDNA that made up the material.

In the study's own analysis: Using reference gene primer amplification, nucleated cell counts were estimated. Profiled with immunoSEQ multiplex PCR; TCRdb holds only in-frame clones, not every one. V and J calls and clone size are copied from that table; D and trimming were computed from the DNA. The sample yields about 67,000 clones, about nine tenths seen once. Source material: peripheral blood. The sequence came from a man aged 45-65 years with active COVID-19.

Here the CDR3 reads CSGRGPGNTIYF. CDR3 nucleotide sequence: TGCAGCGGCAGGGGTCCGGGAAACACCATATATTTT. The chain employs TRBV29-1 and TRBJ1-3; D might be TRBD1 (6 bases). This CDR3 has 12 amino acids. Germline CDR1 SQVTM, CDR2 ANQGSEA. V dropped 7 bases and J dropped 4 bases, with 11 bases sitting between them.